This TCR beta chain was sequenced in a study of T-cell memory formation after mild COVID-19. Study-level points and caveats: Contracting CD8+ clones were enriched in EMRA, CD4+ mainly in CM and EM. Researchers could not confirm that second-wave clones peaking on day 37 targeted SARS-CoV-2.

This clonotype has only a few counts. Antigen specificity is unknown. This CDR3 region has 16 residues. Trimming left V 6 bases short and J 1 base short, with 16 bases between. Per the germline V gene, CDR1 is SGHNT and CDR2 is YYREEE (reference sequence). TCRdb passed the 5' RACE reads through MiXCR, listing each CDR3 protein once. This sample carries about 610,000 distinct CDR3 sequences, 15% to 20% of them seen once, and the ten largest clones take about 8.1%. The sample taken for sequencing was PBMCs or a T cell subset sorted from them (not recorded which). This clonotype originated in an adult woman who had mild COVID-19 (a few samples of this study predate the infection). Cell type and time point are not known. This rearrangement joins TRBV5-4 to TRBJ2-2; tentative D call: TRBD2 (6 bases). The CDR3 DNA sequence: TGTGCCAGCAACTATGGGAGCGGGTTGAACACCGGGGAGCTGTTTTTT. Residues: CASNYGSGLNTGELFF. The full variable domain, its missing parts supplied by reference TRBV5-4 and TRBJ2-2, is ETGVTQSPTHLIKTRGQQVTLRCSSQSGHNTVSWYQQALGQGPQFIFQYYREEENGRGNFPPRFSGLQFPNYSSELNVNALELDDSALYLCASNYGSGLNTGELFFGEGSRLTVL.